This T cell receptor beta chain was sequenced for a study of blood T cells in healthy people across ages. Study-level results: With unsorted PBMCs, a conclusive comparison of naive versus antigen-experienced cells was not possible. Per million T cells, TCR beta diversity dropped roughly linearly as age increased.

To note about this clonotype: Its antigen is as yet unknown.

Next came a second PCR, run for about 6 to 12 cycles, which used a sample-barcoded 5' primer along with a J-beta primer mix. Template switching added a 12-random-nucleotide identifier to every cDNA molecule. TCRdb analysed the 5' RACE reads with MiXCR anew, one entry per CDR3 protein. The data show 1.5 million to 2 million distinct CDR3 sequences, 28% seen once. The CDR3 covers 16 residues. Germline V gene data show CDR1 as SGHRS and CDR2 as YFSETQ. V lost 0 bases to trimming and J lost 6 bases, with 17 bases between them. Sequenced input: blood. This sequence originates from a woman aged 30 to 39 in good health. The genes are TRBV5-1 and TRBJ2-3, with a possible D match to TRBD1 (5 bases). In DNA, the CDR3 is TGCGCCAGCAGCTTGGCTGAATCCCAGGGTACGGATACGCAGTATTTT. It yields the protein CASSLAESQGTDTQYF. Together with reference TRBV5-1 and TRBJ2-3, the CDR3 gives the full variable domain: KAGVTQTPRYLIKTRGQQVTLSCSPISGHRSVSWYQQTPGQGLQFLFEYFSETQRNKGNFPGRFSGRQFSNSRSEMNVSTLELGDSALYLCASSLAESQGTDTQYFGPGTRLTVL.